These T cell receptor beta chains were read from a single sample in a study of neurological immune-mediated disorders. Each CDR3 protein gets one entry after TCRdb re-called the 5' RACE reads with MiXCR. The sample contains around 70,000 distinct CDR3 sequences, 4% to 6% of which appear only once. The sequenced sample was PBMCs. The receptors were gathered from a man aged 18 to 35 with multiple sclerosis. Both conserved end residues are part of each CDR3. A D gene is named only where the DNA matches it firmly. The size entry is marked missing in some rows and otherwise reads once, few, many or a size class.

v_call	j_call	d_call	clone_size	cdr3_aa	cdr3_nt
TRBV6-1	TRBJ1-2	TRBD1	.	CASSSSAGTGYGYTF	TGTGCCAGCAGTTCCTCCGCAGGGACAGGGTATGGCTACACCTTC
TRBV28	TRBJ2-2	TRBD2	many	CASSFPAGDGTGELFF	TGTGCCAGCAGTTTTCCGGCGGGAGATGGCACCGGGGAGCTGTTTTTT
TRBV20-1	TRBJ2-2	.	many	CSATGTVNTGELFF	TGCAGTGCTACCGGGACGGTGAACACCGGGGAGCTGTTTTTT
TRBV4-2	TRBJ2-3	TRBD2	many	CASSQGPSGVTDTQYF	TGTGCCAGCAGCCAAGGCCCTAGCGGGGTCACAGATACGCAGTATTTT
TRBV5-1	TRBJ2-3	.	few	CASNAVGERQTDTQYF	TGCGCCAGCAATGCGGTAGGGGAGCGGCAGACAGATACGCAGTATTTT
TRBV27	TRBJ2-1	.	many	CASRGTYKQFF	TGTGCCAGCAGAGGGACTTACAAGCAGTTCTTC
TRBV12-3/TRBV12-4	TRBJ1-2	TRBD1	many	CASSLGDRGFGYTF	TGTGCCAGCAGTTTGGGAGACAGGGGTTTTGGCTACACCTTC
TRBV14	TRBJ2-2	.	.	CASSTSSGELFF	TGTGCCAGCAGCACCTCCTCCGGGGAGCTGTTTTTT
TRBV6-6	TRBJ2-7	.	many	CASSPRDTYEQYF	TGTGCCAGCAGCCCCCGGGACACCTACGAGCAGTACTTC
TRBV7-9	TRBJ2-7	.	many	CASSFSLQGGGYEQYF	TGTGCCAGCAGCTTCTCGCTACAGGGAGGGGGGTACGAGCAGTACTTC
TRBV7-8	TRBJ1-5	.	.	CASSHFNQPQHF	TGTGCCAGCAGCCATTTTAATCAGCCCCAGCATTTT
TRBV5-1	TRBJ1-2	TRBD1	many	CASSVGQGAGYTF	TGCGCCAGCAGCGTCGGACAGGGAGCTGGCTACACCTTC
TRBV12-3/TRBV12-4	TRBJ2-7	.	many	CASSPRERFYEQYF	TGTGCCAGCAGTCCCCGGGAGCGGTTCTACGAGCAGTACTTC
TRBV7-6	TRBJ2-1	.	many	CASSLGPGTEYNEQFF	TGTGCCAGCAGCCTCGGACCGGGGACCGAGTACAATGAGCAGTTCTTC
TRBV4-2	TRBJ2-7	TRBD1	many	CASSPLTGKAAYEQYF	TGTGCCAGCAGCCCATTGACAGGGAAGGCAGCCTACGAGCAGTACTTC
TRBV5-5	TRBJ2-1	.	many	CASSIRQPYNEQFF	TGTGCCAGCAGCATCAGACAGCCTTACAATGAGCAGTTCTTC
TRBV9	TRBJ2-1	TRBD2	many	CASSATSGAGYNEQFF	TGTGCCAGCAGCGCTACTAGCGGGGCGGGCTACAATGAGCAGTTCTTC
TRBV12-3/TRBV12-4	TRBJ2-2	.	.	CASSSFSWGTGELFF	TGTGCCAGCAGTTCATTTTCGTGGGGTACCGGGGAGCTGTTTTTT
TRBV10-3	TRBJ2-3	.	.	CATLSTDTQYF	TGTGCCACGCTTAGCACAGATACGCAGTATTTT
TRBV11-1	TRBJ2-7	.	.	CASSTDSYEQYF	TGTGCCAGCAGCACGGACAGCTACGAGCAGTACTTC
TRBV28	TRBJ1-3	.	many	CASSLPGNTIYF	TGTGCCAGCAGTTTACCGGGAAACACCATATATTTT